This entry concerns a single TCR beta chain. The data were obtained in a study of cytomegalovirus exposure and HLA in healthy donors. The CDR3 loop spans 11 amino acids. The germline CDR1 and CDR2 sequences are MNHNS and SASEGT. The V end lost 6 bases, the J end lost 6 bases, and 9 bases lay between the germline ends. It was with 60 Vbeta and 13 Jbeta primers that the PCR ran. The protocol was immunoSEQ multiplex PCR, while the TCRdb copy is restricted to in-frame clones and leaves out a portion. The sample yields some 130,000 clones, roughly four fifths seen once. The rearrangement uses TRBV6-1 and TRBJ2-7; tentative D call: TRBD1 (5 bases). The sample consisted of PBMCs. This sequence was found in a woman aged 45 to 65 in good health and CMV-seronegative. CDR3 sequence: CASRGRGEQYV. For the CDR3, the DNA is TGTGCCAGCAGGGGTAGGGGCGAGCAGTACGTC.